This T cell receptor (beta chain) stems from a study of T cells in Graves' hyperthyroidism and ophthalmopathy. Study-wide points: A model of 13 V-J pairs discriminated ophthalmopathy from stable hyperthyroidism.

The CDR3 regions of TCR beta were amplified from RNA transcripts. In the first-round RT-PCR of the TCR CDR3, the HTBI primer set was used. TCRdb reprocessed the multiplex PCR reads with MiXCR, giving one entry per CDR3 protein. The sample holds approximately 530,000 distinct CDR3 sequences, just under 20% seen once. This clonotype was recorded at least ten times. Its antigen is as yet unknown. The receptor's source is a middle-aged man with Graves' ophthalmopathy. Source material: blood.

CDR3 amino acids: CASSLDPHQQVRNTEAFF. The CDR3 DNA sequence: TGTGCCAGCAGTTTAGACCCTCACCAACAGGTCAGAAACACTGAAGCTTTCTTT. J is TRBJ1-1 and V is TRBV28, with D tentatively TRBD1 (5 bases). CDR3 length: 18 residues. Trimming left V 2 bases short and J 2 bases short, with 21 bases between. From germline, CDR1 is MDHEN and CDR2 SYDVKM.